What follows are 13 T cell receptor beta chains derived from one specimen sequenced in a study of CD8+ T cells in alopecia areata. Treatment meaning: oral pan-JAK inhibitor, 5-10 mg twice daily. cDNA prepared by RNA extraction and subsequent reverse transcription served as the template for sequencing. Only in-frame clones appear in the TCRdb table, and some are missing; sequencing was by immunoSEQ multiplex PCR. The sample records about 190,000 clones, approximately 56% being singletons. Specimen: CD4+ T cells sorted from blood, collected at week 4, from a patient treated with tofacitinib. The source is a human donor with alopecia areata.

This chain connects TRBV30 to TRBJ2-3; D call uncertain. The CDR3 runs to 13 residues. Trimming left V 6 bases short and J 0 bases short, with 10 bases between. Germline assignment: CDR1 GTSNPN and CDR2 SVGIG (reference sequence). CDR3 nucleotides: TGTGCCTGCGAGGCAGAGAGCACAGATACGCAGTATTTT. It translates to CACEAESTDTQYF. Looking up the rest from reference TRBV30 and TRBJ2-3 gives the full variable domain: SQTIHQWPATLVQPVGSPLSLECTVEGTSNPNLYWYRQAAGRGLQLLFYSVGIGQISSEVPQNLSASRPQDRQFILSSKKLLLSDSGFYLCACEAESTDTQYFGPGTRLTVL.

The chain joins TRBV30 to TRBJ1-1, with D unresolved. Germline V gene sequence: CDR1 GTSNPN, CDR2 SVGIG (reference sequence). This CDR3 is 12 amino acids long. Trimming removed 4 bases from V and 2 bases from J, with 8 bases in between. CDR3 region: CAWTTSNTEAFF. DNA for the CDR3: TGTGCCTGGACCACCTCTAACACTGAAGCTTTCTTT.

The CDR3 reads CSVVRETQYF. Here the CDR3 DNA reads TGCAGCGTTGTTAGGGAGACCCAGTACTTC. J is TRBJ2-5 and V is TRBV29-1; unclear D gene. The V and J ends lost 4 bases and 5 bases respectively, with 5 bases between them. Looked up from germline, CDR1 is SQVTM and CDR2 is ANQGSEA. The CDR3 covers 10 residues.

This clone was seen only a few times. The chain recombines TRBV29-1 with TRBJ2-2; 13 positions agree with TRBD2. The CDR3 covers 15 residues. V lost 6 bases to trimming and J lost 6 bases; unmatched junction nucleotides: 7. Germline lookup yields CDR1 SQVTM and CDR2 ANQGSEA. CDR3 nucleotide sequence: TGCAGCGTCTCCCGACTAGCGGGAGGCCCCGGGGAGCTGTTTTTT. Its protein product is CSVSRLAGGPGELFF.

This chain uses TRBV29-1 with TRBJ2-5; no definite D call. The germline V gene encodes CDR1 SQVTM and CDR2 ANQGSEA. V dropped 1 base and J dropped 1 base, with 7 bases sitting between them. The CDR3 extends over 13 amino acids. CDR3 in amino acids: CSVEGSAQETQYF. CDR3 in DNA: TGCAGCGTTGAAGGGAGCGCCCAAGAGACCCAGTACTTC.

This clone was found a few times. CDR3 nucleotide sequence: TGTGCTAGTGGTTACGGAATAGCTAACTATGGCTACACCTTC. It is translated as CASGYGIANYGYTF. The V call is TRBV12-5, the J call TRBJ1-2; D is undetermined. This CDR3 is built from 14 residues. Germline V gives CDR1 LGHNT, CDR2 FRNRAP. Trimming removed 4 bases from V and 0 bases from J, with 9 bases in between.

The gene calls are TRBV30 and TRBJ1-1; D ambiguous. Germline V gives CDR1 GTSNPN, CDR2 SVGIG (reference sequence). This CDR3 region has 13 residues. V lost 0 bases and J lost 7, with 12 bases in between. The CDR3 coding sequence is TGTGCCTGGAGTGTCATTAACCAAGGTGAAGCTTTCTTT. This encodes CAWSVINQGEAFF.

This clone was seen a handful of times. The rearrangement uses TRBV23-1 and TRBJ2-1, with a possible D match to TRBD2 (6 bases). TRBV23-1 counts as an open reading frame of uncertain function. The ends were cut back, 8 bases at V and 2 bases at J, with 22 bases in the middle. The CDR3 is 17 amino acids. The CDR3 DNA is TGCGCCAGCCGCCGTCCGGGAGTGCCCCTTACCTACAATGAGCAGTTCTTC. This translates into CASRRPGVPLTYNEQFF.

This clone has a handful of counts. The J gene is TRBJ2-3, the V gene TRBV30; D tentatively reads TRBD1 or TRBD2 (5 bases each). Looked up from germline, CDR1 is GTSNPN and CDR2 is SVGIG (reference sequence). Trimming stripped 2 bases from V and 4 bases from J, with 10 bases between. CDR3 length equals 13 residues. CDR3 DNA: TGTGCCTGGAGTATGGGGGAACCAGATACGCAGTATTTT. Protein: CAWSMGEPDTQYF.

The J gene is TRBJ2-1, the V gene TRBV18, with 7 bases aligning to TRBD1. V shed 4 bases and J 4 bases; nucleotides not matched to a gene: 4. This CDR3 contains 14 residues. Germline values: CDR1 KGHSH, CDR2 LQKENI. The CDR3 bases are TGTGCCAGCTCACAGGGGGCCCTGTACAATGAGCAGTTCTTC. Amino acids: CASSQGALYNEQFF.

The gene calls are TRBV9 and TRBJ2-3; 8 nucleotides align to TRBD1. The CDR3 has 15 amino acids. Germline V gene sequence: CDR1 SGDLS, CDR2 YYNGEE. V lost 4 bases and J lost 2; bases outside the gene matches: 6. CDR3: CASSSTGDVTDTQYF. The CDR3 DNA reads TGTGCCAGCAGCTCGACAGGGGATGTCACAGATACGCAGTATTTT.

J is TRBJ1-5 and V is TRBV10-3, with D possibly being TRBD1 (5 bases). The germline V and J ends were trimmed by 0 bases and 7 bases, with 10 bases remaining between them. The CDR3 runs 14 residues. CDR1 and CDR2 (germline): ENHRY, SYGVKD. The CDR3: CAISESSGNQPQHF. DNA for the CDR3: TGTGCCATCAGTGAGTCTTCAGGGAACCAGCCCCAGCATTTT.

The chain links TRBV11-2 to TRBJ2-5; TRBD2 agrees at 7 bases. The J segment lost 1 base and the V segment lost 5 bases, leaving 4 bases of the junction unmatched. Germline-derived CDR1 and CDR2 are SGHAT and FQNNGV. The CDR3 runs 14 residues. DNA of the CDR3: TGTGCCAGCAGCCCTAGCGGCCTCCAAGAGACCCAGTACTTC. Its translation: CASSPSGLQETQYF.